These 31 T cell receptor beta chains originate from one sample sequenced in a study of T cells in Graves' hyperthyroidism and ophthalmopathy. The source material, RNA transcripts, was used to amplify TCR beta CDR3 regions. TCR CDR3 regions were first amplified by RT-PCR with HTBI primers. From the multiplex PCR reads, TCRdb called clonotypes with MiXCR, one entry per CDR3 protein. The table shows about 590,000 distinct CDR3 sequences, with around 14% occurring only once. The sequenced material came from blood. These receptors originate from a woman aged 18-29 years with Graves' ophthalmopathy.

This clonotype has a count of ten or more. V is TRBV7-8 and J is TRBJ2-1, with 8 bases lining up with TRBD1. The germline V gene encodes CDR1 SGHVS and CDR2 FQNEAQ. V was pared by 6 bases and J by 9 bases, with 7 bases of the junction left unmatched. The length of the CDR3 is 13 residues. CDR3 amino acids: CASSQGAGGEQFF. The CDR3 coding sequence is TGTGCCAGCAGTCAGGGGGCTGGGGGTGAGCAGTTCTTC.

This clonotype was detected a few times. The chain couples TRBV6-5 to TRBJ2-1; 7 nucleotides agree with TRBD2. In germline, CDR1 is MNHEY, CDR2 SVGAGI. J was trimmed by 7 bases and V by 0 bases; bases with no gene match: 15. This CDR3 is 18 amino acids long. The CDR3 DNA follows: TGTGCCAGCAGTTACTCGGCCCGAGCGGGACGGGGGAAAAATGAGCAGTTCTTC. Translating it yields CASSYSARAGRGKNEQFF.

This chain links TRBV6-1 with TRBJ2-1; TRBD2 aligns across 8 bases. V shed 6 bases and J 5 bases; nucleotides not matched to a gene: 15. Germline V lookup: CDR1 MNHNS, CDR2 SASEGT. CDR3 length: 17 amino acids. The DNA for the CDR3 is TGTGCCAGCAGCCCCCCTATGCTAGCGGGCAGGAACAATGAGCAGTTCTTC. Translation gives CASSPPMLAGRNNEQFF.

The V and J genes are TRBV11-2 and TRBJ2-1, with 9 bases aligning to TRBD2. CDR1 and CDR2 from the germline V gene are SGHAT and FQNNGV. The V segment lost 5 bases and the J segment 6 bases; nucleotides outside the gene matches: 11. The CDR3 totals 16 residues. The CDR3 DNA is TGTGCCAGCAGCCAGGACATGCGGGAGGGTCCCAATGAGCAGTTCTTC. Translation gives CASSQDMREGPNEQFF.

The sample holds a few counts of this clonotype. A read error may explain this, as a much larger clone is one base away. The genes are TRBV30 and TRBJ2-5; D is perhaps TRBD2 (6 bases). Per the germline V gene, CDR1 is GTSNPN and CDR2 is SVGIG (reference sequence). This CDR3 has 12 residues. CDR3 in DNA: TGTACCTGGAGTGCCGGGAGTAAGACCCAGTACTTC. This gives the protein CTWSAGSKTQYF.

In this sample, this clonotype turned up many times. This chain uses TRBV10-3 with TRBJ2-1, with a tentative D call TRBD2 (5 bases). Trimming took 3 bases from V and 9 from J, leaving 18 bases between them. The CDR3 sequence is 15 residues long. Per the germline V gene, CDR1 is ENHRY and CDR2 is SYGVKD. The CDR3 sequence is CAISEPGSSSGEQFF. The CDR3 nucleotides are TGTGCCATCAGTGAACCGGGTTCCTCCAGCGGTGAGCAGTTCTTC.

This clonotype has a handful of counts. The rearrangement uses TRBV5-4 and TRBJ1-2; D is ambiguous. Germline V gene sequence: CDR1 SGHNT, CDR2 YYREEE (reference sequence). Trimming pared 3 bases from V and 5 bases from J, leaving 11 bases between. This CDR3 is built from 13 residues. This chain's CDR3 is CASSSKSGYGYTF. As DNA, the CDR3 is TGTGCCAGCAGCTCAAAATCTGGTTATGGCTACACCTTC.

In its sample, this clonotype was seen many times. V and J are TRBV6-1 and TRBJ2-1; D unclear. The CDR3 contains 14 residues. Germline lookup yields CDR1 MNHNS and CDR2 SASEGT. Trimming removed 5 bases from V and 10 bases from J, with 18 bases in between. CDR3 residues: CASSWARASEEQFF. The DNA of the CDR3 is TGTGCCAGCAGTTGGGCCCGAGCGTCAGAAGAGCAGTTCTTC.

The chain recombines TRBV6-1 with TRBJ2-7; perhaps TRBD1 as D (5 bases). The germline V gene has CDR1 MNHNS and CDR2 SASEGT. The CDR3 is 14 residues long. Between the trimmed V and J ends, which lost 6 bases and 3 bases, there was a span of 15 bases. CDR3 sequence (DNA): TGTGCCAGCAGCTACCGACAGTTACTCTACGAGCAGTACTTC. Its translation is CASSYRQLLYEQYF.

The rearrangement links TRBV6-1 to TRBJ2-5; D perhaps matches TRBD1 (6 bases). From germline, CDR1 is MNHNS and CDR2 SASEGT. CDR3 length equals 15 residues. Trimming cost V 6 bases and J 7 bases, with 21 bases left between them. CDR3 sequence: CASRPTGVGVTTQYF. CDR3 bases: TGTGCCAGCAGACCGACAGGTGTTGGGGTGACGACCCAGTACTTC.

This sequence joins TRBV29-1 and TRBJ2-1, with a weak D call TRBD1 (5 bases). Between the trimmed V and J ends, which lost 7 bases and 6 bases, there was a span of 16 bases. The CDR3 sequence is 13 residues long. Germline assignment: CDR1 SQVTM and CDR2 ANQGSEA. CDR3 in DNA: TGCAGCGCCGCCAGAGCAGGGTCCAATGAGCAGTTCTTC. Protein sequence: CSAARAGSNEQFF.

This clonotype was seen more than once but under ten times. Here the CDR3 reads CASSQKLGPTTDTQYF. The CDR3 DNA follows: TGTGCCAGCAGCCAAAAACTGGGACCGACCACAGATACGCAGTATTTT. The rearrangement joins TRBV3-1 to TRBJ2-3; tentatively, D is TRBD1 or TRBD2 (5 bases each). V dropped 2 bases and J dropped 2 bases, with 14 bases sitting between them. This CDR3 contains 16 residues. The V gene's germline CDR1 is LGHDT and CDR2 YNNKEL (reference sequence).

This clonotype was found many times. The V gene is TRBV9, the J gene TRBJ2-5; D unresolved. The germline V and J ends were trimmed by 0 bases and 4 bases, with 7 bases remaining between them. Germline V lookup: CDR1 SGDLS, CDR2 YYNGEE. The CDR3 has 13 amino acids. The CDR3 sequence: CASSVDSRETQYF. The CDR3 bases are TGTGCCAGCAGCGTAGATTCCCGAGAGACCCAGTACTTC.

This clonotype was found many times. V gene TRBV6-1 combines with J gene TRBJ2-7; TRBD1 aligns across 8 bases. This CDR3 spans 15 amino acids. Germline lookup yields CDR1 MNHNS and CDR2 SASEGT. With V trimmed by 6 bases and J by 3 bases, 10 bases remained unmatched. This chain's CDR3 is CASSRPSDRGYEQYF. CDR3 sequence (DNA): TGTGCCAGCAGCAGACCGAGTGACAGGGGCTACGAGCAGTACTTC.

This clonotype was detected only a few times. V gene TRBV9 combines with J gene TRBJ2-1; D is unclear. Germline V lookup: CDR1 SGDLS, CDR2 YYNGEE. The CDR3 has 12 amino acids. The germline V and J ends were trimmed by 0 bases and 9 bases, with 7 bases remaining between them. The CDR3 DNA reads TGTGCCAGCAGCGTAGTCCTGGGTGAGCAGTTCTTC. Encoded protein: CASSVVLGEQFF.

CDR3 nucleotides: TGTGCCAGCAGTCCCGACAGGGTTGATACTGAAGCTTTCTTT. Encoded protein: CASSPDRVDTEAFF. The chain is built from TRBV28 and TRBJ1-1, with TRBD1 matching over 7 bases. Trimming at V came to 5 bases and at J to 5 bases, leaving 8 bases not matched to a gene. Per germline, CDR1 MDHEN and CDR2 SYDVKM. The length of the CDR3 is 14 residues.

The rearrangement links TRBV27 to TRBJ1-6, with a weak D call TRBD1 (5 bases). Germline values: CDR1 MNHEY, CDR2 SMNVEV (reference sequence). The V end lost 3 bases, the J end lost 14 bases, and 17 bases lay between the germline ends. This CDR3 contains 14 residues. The CDR3: CASSFEGSPGSLHF. CDR3 bases: TGTGCCAGCAGTTTTGAGGGGAGCCCCGGGTCCCTCCACTTT.

There are many counts of this clonotype. V and J are TRBV20-1 and TRBJ2-1, with D maybe TRBD1 (5 bases). CDR3 length: 14 residues. V dropped 6 bases and J dropped 4 bases, with 16 bases sitting between them. Per germline, CDR1 DFQATT and CDR2 SNEGSKA (reference sequence). This CDR3 is CSAPGARDYNEQFF. As DNA, the CDR3 is TGCAGTGCCCCTGGGGCCAGAGATTACAATGAGCAGTTCTTC.

This clonotype was counted at least ten times. The chain couples TRBV6-1 to TRBJ2-3; 11 bases are shared with TRBD2. CDR3 length equals 16 residues. J was trimmed by 3 bases and V by 6 bases; bases with no gene match: 8. In germline, CDR1 is MNHNS, CDR2 SASEGT. The CDR3 sequence: CASRRLAGSGTDTQYF. The CDR3 DNA is TGTGCCAGCAGAAGACTAGCGGGATCGGGGACAGATACGCAGTATTTT.

This clonotype was seen many times. This chain connects TRBV5-1 to TRBJ1-1; TRBD1 aligns across 9 bases. The CDR3 is made up of 15 amino acids. Trimming cost V 5 bases and J 5 bases; bases outside gene matches: 10. Germline CDR1 and CDR2: SGHRS and YFSETQ. The CDR3 bases are TGCGCCAGCAGTTCCGGGACAGGGTGGTGGACTGAAGCTTTCTTT. Translating gives CASSSGTGWWTEAFF.

A word on this clonotype: A much larger clone lies one base from this, so it may be a read error. This chain links TRBV7-3 with TRBJ2-7; TRBD2 aligns across 7 bases. Germline V gene lookup returns CDR1 SGHTA and CDR2 FQGTGA. V was clipped by 5 bases and J by 7 bases; unmatched bases: 14. This CDR3 spans 15 amino acids. CDR3 region: CASSPGGGRASEQYF. The CDR3 DNA sequence: TGTGCCAGCAGCCCCGGGGGAGGGAGGGCCAGTGAGCAGTACTTC.

The J gene is TRBJ2-1, the V gene TRBV7-2; 11 bases align to TRBD2. Germline trimming cut 1 base from V and 0 bases from J; bases unmatched to any gene: 8. The CDR3 is made up of 19 amino acids. The V gene's germline CDR1 is SGHTA and CDR2 FQGNSA. The CDR3 here is CASSLEQLAGGRSYNEQFF. The CDR3, as DNA: TGTGCCAGCAGCTTAGAACAGCTAGCGGGAGGCCGCTCCTACAATGAGCAGTTCTTC. Complete variable domain (other parts from reference TRBV7-2 and TRBJ2-1): GAGVSQSPSNKVTEKGKDVELRCDPISGHTALYWYRQSLGQGLEFLIYFQGNSAPDKSGLPSDRFSAERTGGSVSTLTIQRTQQEDSAVYLCASSLEQLAGGRSYNEQFFGPGTRLTVL.

This chain uses TRBV28 with TRBJ1-1; 12 bases are shared with TRBD1. Trimming took 5 bases from V and 1 from J; bases not matched to a gene: 14. The CDR3 loop spans 19 amino acids. Germline assignment: CDR1 MDHEN and CDR2 SYDVKM. The CDR3 DNA is TGTGCCAGCAGTCTCGTTGCCCGGGACAGGGGGCTTGGGAACACTGAAGCTTTCTTT. It is translated as CASSLVARDRGLGNTEAFF.

This clonotype was found many times. CDR3 loop: CASRGLADSYEQYF. In DNA form, the CDR3 reads TGTGCCAGCAGGGGACTAGCGGACTCCTACGAGCAGTACTTC. This chain connects TRBV28 to TRBJ2-7; 11 bases line up with TRBD2. Trimming took 6 bases from V and 0 from J; bases not matched to a gene: 1. The CDR3 contains 14 residues. CDR1 and CDR2 from the germline V gene are MDHEN and SYDVKM.

This clonotype was found many times. The chain uses TRBV6-1 and TRBJ1-5; 7 nucleotides agree with TRBD1. From germline, CDR1 is MNHNS and CDR2 SASEGT. The CDR3 totals 14 residues. V trimming: 6 bases; J trimming: 11 bases; junction bases outside the gene matches: 13. CDR3 in DNA: TGTGCCAGCAGGAAGGGACAGAGCCTCCAGGCCCAGCATTTT. Its translation is CASRKGQSLQAQHF.

This clonotype was counted a few times. This chain links TRBV24-1 with TRBJ2-2; D is perhaps TRBD1 (7 bases). Germline V gene sequence: CDR1 KGHDR, CDR2 SFDVKD. This CDR3 spans 15 amino acids. V gave up 4 bases and J gave up 7 bases, with 15 bases separating them. The DNA for the CDR3 is TGTGCCACCAGTGAATCTTACAGGGGAGGCGGGGAGCTGTTTTTT. Protein product: CATSESYRGGGELFF.

This clonotype was counted ten times or more. V and J are TRBV9 and TRBJ2-5; 12 nucleotides match TRBD2. Germline lookup yields CDR1 SGDLS and CDR2 YYNGEE. Germline trimming cut 3 bases from V and 7 bases from J; bases unmatched to any gene: 13. The CDR3 runs 17 residues. CDR3 loop: CASSAHQGLAGSGTQYF. In nucleotides, the CDR3 is TGTGCCAGCAGCGCCCATCAAGGACTAGCGGGAAGTGGGACCCAGTACTTC.

The chain combines TRBV7-2 with TRBJ2-3; 12 bases map to TRBD2. The CDR3 runs to 15 residues. Germline values: CDR1 SGHTA, CDR2 FQGNSA. V was clipped by 3 bases and J by 7 bases; unmatched bases: 5. CDR3 sequence: CASSLTSGSMNTQYF. The CDR3 nucleotides read TGTGCCAGCAGCTTGACTAGCGGGAGTATGAATACGCAGTATTTT.

V gene TRBV9 combines with J gene TRBJ1-3, with a tentative D call TRBD1 (6 bases). The ends were cut back, 3 bases at V and 3 bases at J, with 13 bases in the middle. From germline, CDR1 is SGDLS and CDR2 YYNGEE. The length of the CDR3 is 15 residues. DNA of the CDR3: TGTGCCAGCAGCGGACAGGCAGGCGGTGGAAACACCATATATTTT. Amino acid sequence: CASSGQAGGGNTIYF.

V gene TRBV6-2 or TRBV6-3 combines with J gene TRBJ2-7; D may be TRBD1 (5 bases). Trimming left V 2 bases short and J 7 bases short, with 9 bases between. Germline-derived CDR1 and CDR2 are MNHEY and SVGEGT. The CDR3 length is 12 residues. As DNA, the CDR3 is TGTGCCAGCAGTTACAGGCAGGGAGAGCAGTACTTC. Its protein product is CASSYRQGEQYF.

This clonotype was seen more than once but under ten times. This chain connects TRBV9 to TRBJ2-1; a possible D gene is TRBD1 (6 bases). From germline, CDR1 is SGDLS and CDR2 YYNGEE. V shed 4 bases and J shed 5 bases, with 19 bases lying between them. CDR3 size: 16 residues. As DNA, the CDR3 is TGTGCCAGCAGCCCGAAACAGGGTAGGGAGAACAATGAGCAGTTCTTC. Encoded protein: CASSPKQGRENNEQFF. The variable domain in full, completed from reference TRBV9 and TRBJ2-1, reads DSGVTQTPKHLITATGQRVTLRCSPRSGDLSVYWYQQSLDQGLQFLIQYYNGEERAKGNILERFSAQQFPDLHSELNLSSLELGDSALYFCASSPKQGRENNEQFFGPGTRLTVL.